The rows below give T cell receptor beta chains drawn from one sample of a study of blood T cell repertoires in COVID-19. Produced via immunoSEQ multiplex PCR; TCRdb's table is partial and in-frame only. The table lists around 310,000 clones, 90% of them singletons, with around 1% in the top ten. Sequences were obtained from peripheral blood. The receptor set was obtained from a woman aged 40 to 50 with COVID-19, enrolled during active disease. CDR3s include the opening cysteine and the closing phenylalanine or tryptophan. Each record gives: V gene, D gene, J gene, CDR3 DNA, CDR3 protein. D genes are given only for firm matches.

v_call: TRBV28; d_call: TRBD1; j_call: TRBJ2-7; cdr3_nt: TGTGCCAGCAGCCGAACAGGGGGCGCAATGGACGAGCAGTACTTC; cdr3_aa: CASSRTGGAMDEQYF
v_call: TRBV10-3; d_call: TRBD1; j_call: TRBJ2-7; cdr3_nt: TGTGCCATCAGTGAGTCGAGACAGGGTAGTAACTTC; cdr3_aa: CAISESRQGSNF
v_call: TRBV5-1; d_call: NA; j_call: TRBJ1-2; cdr3_nt: TGCGCCAGCAGCTTGGCCTCACAGACCTATGGCTACACCTTC; cdr3_aa: CASSLASQTYGYTF
v_call: TRBV11-2; d_call: NA; j_call: TRBJ1-1; cdr3_nt: TGTGCCAGCAGCTTGGGTTTGGGGCAGATGACTGAAGCTTTCTTT; cdr3_aa: CASSLGLGQMTEAFF
v_call: TRBV19; d_call: TRBD1; j_call: TRBJ1-2; cdr3_nt: TGTGCCAGTAGGTTACAGGGGAACTATGGCTACACCTTC; cdr3_aa: CASRLQGNYGYTF
v_call: TRBV24-1; d_call: NA; j_call: TRBJ1-2; cdr3_nt: TGTGCCACCAGTGATACCGACTTGCGCGGCTACACCTTC; cdr3_aa: CATSDTDLRGYTF
v_call: TRBV12-5; d_call: TRBD2; j_call: TRBJ2-7; cdr3_nt: TGTGCTAGTGGTAGGGGGACTAGCGGATCCTACGAGCAGTACTTC; cdr3_aa: CASGRGTSGSYEQYF
v_call: TRBV6-5; d_call: NA; j_call: TRBJ2-5; cdr3_nt: TGTGCCAGCACTTCAAACTGGGGGGGCGGAGAGACCCAGTACTTC; cdr3_aa: CASTSNWGGGETQYF
v_call: TRBV6-1; d_call: TRBD2; j_call: TRBJ2-3; cdr3_nt: TGTGCCAGCAGTGATCCCTGGGGAGCGGGGGGACTTAGCACAGATACGCAGTATTTT; cdr3_aa: CASSDPWGAGGLSTDTQYF
v_call: TRBV27; d_call: TRBD2; j_call: TRBJ2-1; cdr3_nt: TGTGCCAGCAGTCCCGGGGGGGGCTCTAGCGGGAGGATTCTTGATGAGCAGTTCTTC; cdr3_aa: CASSPGGGSSGRILDEQFF